Following are 2 T cell receptor beta chains from one sample sequenced in a study of T cell changes during pregnancy in multiple sclerosis. TCRdb's copy holds only in-frame clones and misses some; the assay was immunoSEQ multiplex PCR. This repertoire shows some 36,000 clones, approximately 90% found once; its top ten account for around 0.7%. Here the sequenced sample was CD4+ T cells from peripheral blood mononuclear cells, taken in the second trimester of pregnancy. Every receptor here comes from a female donor in good health, enrolled as a control in a pregnancy study.

This sequence joins TRBV7-3 and TRBJ2-3; the D is unclear. This CDR3 has 13 amino acids. The germline V and J ends were trimmed by 4 bases and 0 bases, with 5 bases remaining between them. Per the germline V gene, CDR1 is SGHTA and CDR2 is FQGTGA. The CDR3 bases are TGTGCCAGCAGCTCACAGAGCACAGATACGCAGTATTTT. Protein: CASSSQSTDTQYF. The entire variable domain, with the rest obtained from reference TRBV7-3 and TRBJ2-3, is as follows: GAGVSQTPSNKVTEKGKYVELRCDPISGHTALYWYRQSLGQGPEFLIYFQGTGAADDSGLPNDRFFAVRPEGSVSTLKIQRTERGDSAVYLCASSSQSTDTQYFGPGTRLTVL.

The V call is TRBV28, the J call TRBJ2-5, with D hard to call. Trimming took 6 bases from V and 12 from J, leaving 23 bases between them. Germline assignment: CDR1 MDHEN and CDR2 SYDVKM. The CDR3 has 14 amino acids. The DNA for the CDR3 is TGTGCCAGCAGCTTGCCCTCCTCTACTTGGTTTAAGTACTTC. Translated: CASSLPSSTWFKYF.